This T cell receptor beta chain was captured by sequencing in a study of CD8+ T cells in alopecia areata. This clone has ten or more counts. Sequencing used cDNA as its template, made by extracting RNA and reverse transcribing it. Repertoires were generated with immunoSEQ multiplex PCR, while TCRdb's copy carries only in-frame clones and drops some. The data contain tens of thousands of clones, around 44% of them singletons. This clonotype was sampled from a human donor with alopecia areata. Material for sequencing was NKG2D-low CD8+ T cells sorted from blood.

The chain's CDR3 is CASSPGQGNNEQFF. The CDR3 DNA follows: TGTGCCAGCAGCCCGGGACAGGGCAACAATGAGCAGTTCTTC. This chain links TRBV4-2 with TRBJ2-1; TRBD1 aligns across 9 bases. Per the germline V gene, CDR1 is LGHNA and CDR2 is YNFKEQ. The CDR3 loop spans 14 amino acids. Trimming removed 4 bases from V and 5 bases from J; junction bases left unmatched: 3.